A single sample is the source of the 12 T cell receptor beta chains below, sequenced in a study of coeliac disease. Clones were sequenced by immunoSEQ multiplex PCR, and TCRdb holds only the in-frame ones, with some missing. Of around 1,000 clones in the sample, approximately 70% were seen once. Material: intraepithelial lymphocytes from the gut. The receptors were sampled from a human donor without celiac disease.

CDR3 bases: TGTGCCAGCAGTTTATGGGCCCAAGATACGCAGTATTTT. Its protein is CASSLWAQDTQYF. V usage is TRBV27 and J usage is TRBJ2-3; D not certain. V was clipped by 1 base and J by 5 bases, with 7 bases between them. The CDR3 is 13 amino acids. Germline values: CDR1 MNHEY, CDR2 SMNVEV (reference sequence).

This chain uses TRBV27 with TRBJ2-1, with 9 bases that match TRBD2. The V gene's germline CDR1 is MNHEY and CDR2 SMNVEV (reference sequence). CDR3 size: 17 residues. Trimming removed 8 bases from V and 5 bases from J; junction bases left unmatched: 16. As DNA, the CDR3 is TGTGCCAGCGGGCTCCCGCGGACTAGCGATGTGAACAATGAGCAGTTCTTC. It is translated as CASGLPRTSDVNNEQFF.

This clone was seen just once. The rearrangement uses TRBV25-1 and TRBJ1-2; D gene uncertain. CDR3 size: 12 residues. V was pared by 6 bases and J by 4 bases, with 9 bases between. Germline CDR1 reads MGHDK; CDR2 reads SYGVNS. This chain's CDR3 is CASSWARYGYTF. The CDR3 coding sequence is TGTGCCAGCAGCTGGGCCCGCTATGGCTACACCTTC.

The table lists this clone with a few counts. The V and J genes are TRBV11-2 and TRBJ1-1, with D hard to call. The CDR3 length is 13 residues. Germline V gives CDR1 SGHAT, CDR2 FQNNGV. The germline V and J ends were trimmed by 5 bases and 0 bases, with 7 bases remaining between them. The CDR3 bases are TGTGCCAGCAGCCCAGGTCTGAACACTGAAGCTTTCTTT. This gives the protein CASSPGLNTEAFF.

This clone was seen only once. A much larger clone differs by one base, so this may be a read error. The chain uses TRBV27 and TRBJ1-2, with D possibly matching TRBD1 (5 bases). The CDR3 length is 18 residues. Per the germline V gene, CDR1 is MNHEY and CDR2 is SMNVEV (reference sequence). The CDR3 DNA sequence: TGTACCAGCAGTTTATTAGATCCTTCGGGTGGGGGGAACTATGGCTACACCTTC. Encoded protein: CTSSLLDPSGGGNYGYTF.

The chain employs TRBV7-3 and TRBJ2-2, with 9 positions matching TRBD2. Germline values: CDR1 SGHTA, CDR2 FQGTGA. The CDR3 has 16 residues. Trimming removed 2 bases from V and 6 bases from J; junction bases left unmatched: 7. The CDR3: CASSLASGMGAGELFF. CDR3 coding DNA: TGTGCCAGCAGCTTAGCTAGCGGGATGGGGGCCGGGGAGCTGTTTTTT.

This chain joins TRBV19 and TRBJ2-5; 8 nucleotides match TRBD1. The ends lost 4 bases at V and 1 base at J; junction bases unmatched: 26. CDR1 is LNHDA and CDR2 is SQIVND in the germline V gene (reference sequence). CDR3 length: 22 amino acids. The CDR3 loop is CASSTQRVGDRFSVAGQETQYF. CDR3 DNA: TGTGCCAGTAGTACTCAAAGAGTAGGGGACAGGTTCTCCGTCGCGGGCCAAGAGACCCAGTACTTC.

V gene TRBV20-1 combines with J gene TRBJ1-1; D is undetermined. The CDR3 length is 11 residues. Trimming stripped 6 bases from V and 5 bases from J, with 10 bases between. Germline V gene lookup returns CDR1 DFQATT and CDR2 SNEGSKA (reference sequence). The CDR3 protein is CSALRDTEAFF. CDR3 in DNA: TGCAGTGCGCTGAGGGATACTGAAGCTTTCTTT.

This clone was seen only a few times. The gene calls are TRBV30 and TRBJ1-2; 9 bases are a match to TRBD1. With V trimmed by 0 bases and J by 4 bases, 18 bases remained unmatched. The CDR3 runs to 19 residues. Germline V gene data show CDR1 as GTSNPN and CDR2 as SVGIG (reference sequence). CDR3: CAWSVRGRTGEIASYGYTF. Written as DNA, the CDR3 is TGTGCCTGGAGTGTACGAGGCCGGACAGGGGAAATTGCTAGCTATGGCTACACCTTC.

The rearrangement links TRBV7-9 to TRBJ1-2; no reliable D call. The V gene's germline CDR1 is SEHNR and CDR2 FQNEAQ (reference sequence). With 4 bases removed from V and 5 bases from J, the gap between germline ends came to 23 bases. This CDR3 contains 17 residues. CDR3 amino acids: CASSWRIVTIRKYGYTF. The DNA of the CDR3 is TGTGCCAGCAGCTGGAGGATAGTAACCATCAGGAAGTATGGCTACACCTTC.

The chain recombines TRBV7-2 with TRBJ2-3; the D is unclear. From germline, CDR1 is SGHTA and CDR2 FQGNSA. The CDR3 has 14 amino acids. With 3 bases removed from V and 4 bases from J, the gap between germline ends came to 11 bases. CDR3 nucleotide sequence: TGTGCCAGCAGCTTCCTATACTACCCAGATACGCAGTATTTT. Its protein product is CASSFLYYPDTQYF.

The chain has TRBV6-4 and TRBJ2-1; 7 bases fit TRBD2. The germline gives CDR1 MRHNA, CDR2 SNTAGT. This CDR3 comprises 16 residues. V dropped 7 bases and J dropped 0; count of bases not matched to a gene: 9. CDR3 coding DNA: TGTGCCAGCATTGCTAGCGGCCCGAGCTCCTACAATGAGCAGTTCTTC. This sequence encodes CASIASGPSSYNEQFF.